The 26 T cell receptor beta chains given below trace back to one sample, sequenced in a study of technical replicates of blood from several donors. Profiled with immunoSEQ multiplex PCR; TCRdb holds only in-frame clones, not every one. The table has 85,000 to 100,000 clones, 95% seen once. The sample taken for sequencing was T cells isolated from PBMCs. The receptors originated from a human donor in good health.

CDR3 bases: TGTGCCAGCAGCGTCGGGGGCAGGGGGCTTCAAGAGACCCAGTACTTC. Translation gives CASSVGGRGLQETQYF. The V call is TRBV9, the J call TRBJ2-5, with TRBD1 matching 8 bases. The CDR3 runs 16 residues. The V and J ends lost 2 bases and 2 bases, in that order; junction bases with no gene match: 8. The germline V gene encodes CDR1 SGDLS and CDR2 YYNGEE.

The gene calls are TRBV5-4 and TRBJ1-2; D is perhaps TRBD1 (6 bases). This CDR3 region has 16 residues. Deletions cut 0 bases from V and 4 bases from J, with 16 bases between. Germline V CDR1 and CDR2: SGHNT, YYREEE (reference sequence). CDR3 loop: CASSLGSPGGAYGYTF. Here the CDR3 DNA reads TGTGCCAGCAGCTTGGGGTCACCTGGGGGCGCCTATGGCTACACCTTC.

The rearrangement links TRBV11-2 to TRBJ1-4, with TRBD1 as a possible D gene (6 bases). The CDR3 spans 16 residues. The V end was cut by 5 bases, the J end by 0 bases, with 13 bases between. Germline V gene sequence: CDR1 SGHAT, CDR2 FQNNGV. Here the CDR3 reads CASSLRQAATNEKLFF. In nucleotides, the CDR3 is TGTGCCAGCAGCCTCCGACAGGCTGCAACTAATGAAAAACTGTTTTTT.

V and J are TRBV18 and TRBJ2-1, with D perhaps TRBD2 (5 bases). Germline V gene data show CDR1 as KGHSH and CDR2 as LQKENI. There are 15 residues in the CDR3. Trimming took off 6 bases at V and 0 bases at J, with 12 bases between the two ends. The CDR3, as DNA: TGTGCCAGCTCCCGAACCCGGGGCTCCTACAATGAGCAGTTCTTC. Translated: CASSRTRGSYNEQFF.

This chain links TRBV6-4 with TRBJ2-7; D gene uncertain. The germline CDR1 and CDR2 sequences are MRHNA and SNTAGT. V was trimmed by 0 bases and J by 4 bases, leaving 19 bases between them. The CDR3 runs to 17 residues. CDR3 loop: CASSDSMAQYDKYEQYF. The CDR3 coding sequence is TGTGCCAGCAGTGACTCGATGGCACAGTACGATAAGTACGAGCAGTACTTC.

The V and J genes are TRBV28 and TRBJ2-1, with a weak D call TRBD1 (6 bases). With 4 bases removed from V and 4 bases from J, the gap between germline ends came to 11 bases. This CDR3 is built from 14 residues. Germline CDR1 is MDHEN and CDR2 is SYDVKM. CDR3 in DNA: TGTGCCAGCAGTTCTATGGACAGTTACAATGAGCAGTTCTTC. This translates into CASSSMDSYNEQFF.

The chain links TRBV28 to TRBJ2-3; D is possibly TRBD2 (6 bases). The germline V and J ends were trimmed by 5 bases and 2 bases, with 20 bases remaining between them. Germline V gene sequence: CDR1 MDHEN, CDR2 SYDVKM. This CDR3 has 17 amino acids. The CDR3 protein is CASSGGLGGSYTDTQYF. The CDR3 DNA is TGTGCCAGCAGTGGAGGTTTGGGGGGATCCTACACAGATACGCAGTATTTT.

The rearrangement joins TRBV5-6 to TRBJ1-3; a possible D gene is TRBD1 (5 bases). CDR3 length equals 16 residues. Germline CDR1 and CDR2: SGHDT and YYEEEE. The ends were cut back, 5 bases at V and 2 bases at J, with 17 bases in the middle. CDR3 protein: CASRWGVSDPGNTIYF. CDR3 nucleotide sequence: TGTGCCAGCAGATGGGGGGTGTCGGATCCTGGAAACACCATATATTTT. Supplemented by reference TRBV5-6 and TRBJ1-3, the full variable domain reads DAGVTQSPTHLIKTRGQQVTLRCSPKSGHDTVSWYQQALGQGPQFIFQYYEEEERQRGNFPDRFSGHQFPNYSSELNVNALLLGDSALYLCASRWGVSDPGNTIYFGEGSWLTVV.

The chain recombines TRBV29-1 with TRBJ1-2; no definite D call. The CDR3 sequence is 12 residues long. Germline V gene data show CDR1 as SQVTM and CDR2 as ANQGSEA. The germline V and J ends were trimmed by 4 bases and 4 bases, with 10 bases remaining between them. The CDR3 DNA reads TGCAGCGTTGGAGCGGGAACCTATGGCTACACCTTC. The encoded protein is CSVGAGTYGYTF.

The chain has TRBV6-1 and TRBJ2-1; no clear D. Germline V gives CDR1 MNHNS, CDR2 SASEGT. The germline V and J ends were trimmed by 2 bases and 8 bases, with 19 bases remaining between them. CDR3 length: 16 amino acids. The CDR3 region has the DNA TGTGCCAGCAGTGAATTGGATGACCTTAGCTCGGATGAGCAGTTCTTC. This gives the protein CASSELDDLSSDEQFF.

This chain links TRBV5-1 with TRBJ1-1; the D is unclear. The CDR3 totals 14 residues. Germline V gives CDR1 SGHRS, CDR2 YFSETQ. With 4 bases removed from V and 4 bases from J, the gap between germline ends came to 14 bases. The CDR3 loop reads CASSPGRGATEAFF. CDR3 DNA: TGCGCCAGCAGCCCTGGCCGCGGTGCCACTGAAGCTTTCTTT.

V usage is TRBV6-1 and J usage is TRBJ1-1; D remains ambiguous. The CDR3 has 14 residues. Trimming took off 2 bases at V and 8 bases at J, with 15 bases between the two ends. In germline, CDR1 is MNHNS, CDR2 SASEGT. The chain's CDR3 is CASSEWHLITEAFF. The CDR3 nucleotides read TGTGCCAGCAGTGAATGGCACCTCATAACGGAAGCTTTCTTT.

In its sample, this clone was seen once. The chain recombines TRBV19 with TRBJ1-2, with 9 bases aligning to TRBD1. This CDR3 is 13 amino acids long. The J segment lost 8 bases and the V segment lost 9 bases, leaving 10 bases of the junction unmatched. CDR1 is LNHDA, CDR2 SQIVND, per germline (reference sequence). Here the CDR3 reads CASTLGQGRGYTF. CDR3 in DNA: TGTGCCAGCACGCTCGGACAGGGGAGAGGCTACACCTTC. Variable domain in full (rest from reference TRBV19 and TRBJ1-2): DGGITQSPKYLFRKEGQNVTLSCEQNLNHDAMYWYRQDPGQGLRLIYYSQIVNDFQKGDIAEGYSVSREKKESFPLTVTSAQKNPTAFYLCASTLGQGRGYTFGSGTRLTVV.

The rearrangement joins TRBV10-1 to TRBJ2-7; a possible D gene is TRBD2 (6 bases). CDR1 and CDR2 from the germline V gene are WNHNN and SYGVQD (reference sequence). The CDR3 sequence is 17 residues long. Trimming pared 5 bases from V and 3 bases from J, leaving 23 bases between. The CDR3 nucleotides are TGCGCCAGCAGTCCCGCGGAAGCAAACACCGGGGGCTACGAGCAGTACTTC. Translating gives CASSPAEANTGGYEQYF.

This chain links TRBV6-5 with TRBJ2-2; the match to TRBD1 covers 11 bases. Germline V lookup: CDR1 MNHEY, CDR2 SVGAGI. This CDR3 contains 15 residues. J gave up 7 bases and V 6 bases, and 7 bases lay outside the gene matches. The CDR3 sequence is CASSQGQGVIGELFF. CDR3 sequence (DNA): TGTGCCAGCAGCCAGGGACAGGGGGTAATCGGGGAGCTGTTTTTT.

The CDR3 protein is CASMPTPTGPLDTGELFF. In DNA form, the CDR3 reads TGCGCCAGCATGCCTACTCCGACAGGGCCCCTTGACACCGGGGAGCTGTTTTTT. The rearrangement links TRBV5-1 to TRBJ2-2; 7 bases align to TRBD1. J lost 3 bases, V lost 6 bases, and 17 bases had no gene match. The CDR3 extends over 18 amino acids. The germline CDR1 and CDR2 sequences are SGHRS and YFSETQ.

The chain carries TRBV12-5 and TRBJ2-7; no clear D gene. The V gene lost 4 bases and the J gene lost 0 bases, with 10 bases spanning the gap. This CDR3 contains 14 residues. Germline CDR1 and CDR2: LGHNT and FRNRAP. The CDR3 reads CASGSPRSSYEQYF. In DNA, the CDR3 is TGTGCTAGTGGTTCACCTAGGAGCTCCTACGAGCAGTACTTC.

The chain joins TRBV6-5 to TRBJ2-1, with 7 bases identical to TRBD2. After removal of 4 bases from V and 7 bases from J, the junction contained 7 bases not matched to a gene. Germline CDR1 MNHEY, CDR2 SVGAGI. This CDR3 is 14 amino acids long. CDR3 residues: CASSSRGSRNEQFF. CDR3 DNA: TGTGCCAGCAGTTCCCGCGGGAGTCGAAATGAGCAGTTCTTC.

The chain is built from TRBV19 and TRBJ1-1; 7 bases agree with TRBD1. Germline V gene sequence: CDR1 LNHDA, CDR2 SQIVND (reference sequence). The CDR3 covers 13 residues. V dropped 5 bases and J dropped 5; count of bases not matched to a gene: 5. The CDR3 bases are TGTGCCAGTAGTTCCCAACAGGGGACTGAAGCTTTCTTT. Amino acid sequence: CASSSQQGTEAFF. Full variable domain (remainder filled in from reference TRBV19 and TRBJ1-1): DGGITQSPKYLFRKEGQNVTLSCEQNLNHDAMYWYRQDPGQGLRLIYYSQIVNDFQKGDIAEGYSVSREKKESFPLTVTSAQKNPTAFYLCASSSQQGTEAFFGQGTRLTVV.

CDR3 loop: CASRFRDFAYEQYF. CDR3 sequence (DNA): TGCGCCAGCAGATTCCGGGACTTCGCCTACGAGCAGTACTTC. V usage is TRBV10-2 and J usage is TRBJ2-7; D might be TRBD2 (6 bases). The CDR3 totals 14 residues. Germline V gene lookup returns CDR1 WSHSY and CDR2 SAAADI. V was pared by 6 bases and J by 2 bases, with 14 bases between.

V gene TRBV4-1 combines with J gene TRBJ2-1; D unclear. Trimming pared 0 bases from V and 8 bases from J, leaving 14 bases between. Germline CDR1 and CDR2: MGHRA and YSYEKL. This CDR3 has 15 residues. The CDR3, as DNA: TGCGCCAGCAGCCAAGATGTTGAGGCCTGGGATGAGCAGTTCTTC. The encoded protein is CASSQDVEAWDEQFF.

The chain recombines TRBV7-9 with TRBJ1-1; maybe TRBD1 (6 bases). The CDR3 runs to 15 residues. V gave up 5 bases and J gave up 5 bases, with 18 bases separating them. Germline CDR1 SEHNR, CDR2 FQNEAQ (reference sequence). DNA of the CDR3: TGTGCCAGCAGCCGCGAACAGGGCCCCAAAACTGAAGCTTTCTTT. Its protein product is CASSREQGPKTEAFF.

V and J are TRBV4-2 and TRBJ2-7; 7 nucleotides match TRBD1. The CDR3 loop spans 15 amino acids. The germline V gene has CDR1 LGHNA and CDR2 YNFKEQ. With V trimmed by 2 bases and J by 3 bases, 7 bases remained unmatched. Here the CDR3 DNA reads TGTGCCAGCAGCCAAAGCACAGGGGAGTTCTACGAGCAGTACTTC. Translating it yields CASSQSTGEFYEQYF.

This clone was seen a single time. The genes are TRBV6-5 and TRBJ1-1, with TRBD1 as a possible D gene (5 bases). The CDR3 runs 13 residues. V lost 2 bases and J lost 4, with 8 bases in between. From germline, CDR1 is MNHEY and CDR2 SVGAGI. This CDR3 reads CASSYGRGTEAFF. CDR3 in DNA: TGTGCCAGCAGTTACGGTAGGGGCACTGAAGCTTTCTTT.

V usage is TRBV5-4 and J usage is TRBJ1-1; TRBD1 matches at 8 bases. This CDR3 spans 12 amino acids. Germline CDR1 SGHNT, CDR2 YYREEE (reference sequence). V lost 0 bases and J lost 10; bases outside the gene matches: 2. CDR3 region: CASSLGTGPAFF. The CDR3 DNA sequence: TGTGCCAGCAGCTTGGGGACAGGGCCAGCTTTCTTT.

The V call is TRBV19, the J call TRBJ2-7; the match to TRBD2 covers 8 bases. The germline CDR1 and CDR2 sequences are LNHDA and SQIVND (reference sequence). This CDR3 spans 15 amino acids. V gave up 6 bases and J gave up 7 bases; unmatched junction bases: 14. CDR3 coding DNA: TGTGCCAGTAGCCCCCGGGGGAGCGGGGGTATAGAGCAGTACTTC. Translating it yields CASSPRGSGGIEQYF.